Reported below is one T cell receptor (beta chain). This entry comes from a study of blood T cell repertoires in COVID-19. The overall study: PBMCs, B-cell-depleted T cells, or T cells were the source of the cDNA or gDNA that made up the material.

Methods used by the authors: Amplification of reference gene primers was used by the study to estimate nucleated cell counts. Sequencing was performed with immunoSEQ multiplex PCR; in TCRdb, only in-frame clones are kept and a portion is missing. The D gene and trimming were derived from the DNA, and the V and J assignments and clone size from that table. Here the sample spans approximately 380,000 clones, 85% being singletons. The clonotype comes from a young woman with acute or convalescent COVID-19. The sequenced sample was peripheral blood.

The CDR3 is CAWNRGGNQPQHF. CDR3 bases: TGTGCCTGGAATCGGGGGGGGAATCAGCCCCAGCATTTT. This chain connects TRBV30 to TRBJ1-5, with D tentatively TRBD1 (5 bases). Germline lookup yields CDR1 GTSNPN and CDR2 SVGIG (reference sequence). The CDR3 has 13 amino acids. V was shortened by 4 bases and J by 4 bases, with 11 bases between the two germline ends.